These T cell receptor beta chains were read from a single sample in a study of T-cell memory formation after mild COVID-19. TCRdb passed the 5' RACE reads through MiXCR, listing each CDR3 protein once. The sample yields 75,000 to 95,000 distinct CDR3 sequences, about 12% seen once. Sample: PBMCs or a T cell subset sorted from them (not recorded which). Receptors originate from an adult woman who had mild COVID-19 (a few samples of this study predate the infection). Cell type and time point are not known. The CDR3 runs from the conserved cysteine through the conserved F or W. Fields, in order: clone size, V gene, J gene, D gene, CDR3 protein, CDR3 DNA. The D gene is left open where the match is weak. The listing skips clone size in some rows; elsewhere it reads once, few, many or a size class.

few	TRBV3-1	TRBJ2-5	TRBD1	CASSQGWTGDPKETQYF	TGTGCCAGCAGCCAAGGGTGGACAGGGGACCCGAAAGAGACCCAGTACTTC
NA	TRBV29-1	TRBJ1-1	TRBD1	CSTTGVNTEAFF	TGCAGCACTACAGGGGTGAACACTGAAGCTTTCTTT
few	TRBV5-8	TRBJ1-5	NA	CASSLKGSLQPQHF	TGTGCCAGCAGCTTGAAAGGCTCCTTACAGCCCCAGCATTTT
few	TRBV4-1	TRBJ2-1	TRBD1	CASSQKDRVRDEQFF	TGCGCCAGCAGCCAAAAGGACAGGGTCAGGGATGAGCAGTTCTTC
NA	TRBV29-1	TRBJ2-2	NA	CSVEDARMNTGELFF	TGCAGCGTTGAAGATGCAAGAATGAACACCGGGGAGCTGTTTTTT
NA	TRBV15	TRBJ2-2	TRBD2	CATRDVSGTGELFF	TGTGCCACCCGGGACGTTAGCGGGACCGGGGAGCTGTTTTTT
NA	TRBV3-1	TRBJ2-4	NA	CASSPGHATAKNIQYF	TGTGCCAGCAGCCCCGGACACGCGACTGCCAAAAACATTCAGTACTTC
few	TRBV7-8	TRBJ2-1	TRBD2	CASSPVAGEPYNEQFF	TGTGCCAGCAGTCCGGTGGCGGGAGAGCCCTACAATGAGCAGTTCTTC
NA	TRBV11-3	TRBJ2-1	TRBD2	CASSPGLAEYNEQFF	TGTGCCAGCAGCCCTGGACTAGCGGAATACAATGAGCAGTTCTTC
NA	TRBV7-2	TRBJ2-7	NA	CASSPLPLPYEQYF	TGTGCCAGCAGTCCTCTCCCCCTGCCCTACGAGCAGTACTTC
few	TRBV4-3	TRBJ2-1	NA	CASSQERTVSVGDNEQFF	TGCGCCAGCAGCCAAGAACGGACGGTATCGGTCGGGGACAATGAGCAGTTCTTC
few	TRBV12-3/TRBV12-4	TRBJ2-5	NA	CASSFSQGYIQETQYF	TGTGCCAGCAGTTTCTCGCAGGGCTACATCCAAGAGACCCAGTACTTC
NA	TRBV5-6	TRBJ1-1	NA	CASITQLRSSNTEAFF	TGTGCCAGCATCACCCAGTTAAGATCATCGAACACTGAAGCTTTCTTT
few	TRBV29-1	TRBJ2-2	NA	CSVGSGDTGELFF	TGCAGCGTTGGTTCAGGGGACACCGGGGAGCTGTTTTTT
many	TRBV12-3/TRBV12-4	TRBJ2-7	TRBD1	CASSSEDRAYEQYF	TGTGCCAGCAGTTCCGAGGACAGGGCCTACGAGCAGTACTTC
few	TRBV12-3/TRBV12-4	TRBJ2-3	NA	CASSQKGGDTQYF	TGTGCCAGCAGTCAAAAGGGGGGGGATACGCAGTATTTT
many	TRBV7-9	TRBJ2-3	NA	CASSSGLLTTDTQYF	TGTGCCAGCAGCTCGGGACTGTTAACGACAGATACGCAGTATTTT
NA	TRBV7-9	TRBJ1-3	TRBD1	CASSLSWPGGLGNTIYF	TGTGCCAGCAGCTTATCCTGGCCAGGGGGCCTTGGAAACACCATATATTTT
few	TRBV5-1	TRBJ2-7	TRBD2	CASSPEASGGHSYEQYF	TGCGCCAGCAGCCCGGAGGCTAGCGGGGGGCACTCCTACGAGCAGTACTTC
NA	TRBV7-9	TRBJ2-1	NA	CASSLKDSRTYNEQFF	TGTGCCAGCAGCTTAAAGGATAGCCGAACCTACAATGAGCAGTTCTTC
few	TRBV12-3/TRBV12-4	TRBJ1-4	NA	CASSPGANEKLFF	TGTGCCAGCAGCCCGGGGGCTAATGAAAAACTGTTTTTT
NA	TRBV2	TRBJ2-2	NA	CATRSDRDGLFF	TGTGCCACCCGTTCAGATAGGGATGGGCTGTTTTTT
NA	TRBV6-6	TRBJ1-1	TRBD1	CASSYGSGTGIYTEAFF	TGTGCCAGCAGTTACGGCTCCGGGACAGGGATTTATACTGAAGCTTTCTTT
NA	TRBV5-8	TRBJ2-1	NA	CASSLPNEQFF	TGTGCCAGCAGCCTGCCCAATGAGCAGTTCTTC
NA	TRBV24-1	TRBJ2-2	NA	CATSDPPRFGHTGELFF	TGTGCCACCAGTGACCCCCCCCGGTTCGGACACACCGGGGAGCTGTTTTTT
NA	TRBV28	TRBJ2-3	NA	CASTPGQSTDTQYF	TGTGCCAGCACCCCGGGACAAAGCACAGATACGCAGTATTTT
many	TRBV6-6	TRBJ2-4	NA	CASSVAYSEGAKNIQYF	TGTGCCAGCAGTGTGGCCTATTCGGAGGGGGCCAAAAACATTCAGTACTTC
few	TRBV4-3	TRBJ2-3	NA	CASSQEGQGLDTQYF	TGCGCCAGCAGCCAAGAGGGGCAGGGTCTAGATACGCAGTATTTT
NA	TRBV5-5	TRBJ2-3	NA	CASSLKGPPPDTQYF	TGTGCCAGCAGCTTGAAGGGGCCTCCTCCGGATACGCAGTATTTT